Following are 10 T cell receptor beta chains from one sample sequenced in a study of CD8 T cells in ankylosing spondylitis. TCRdb fed the 5' RACE reads into MiXCR, producing one record per CDR3 protein. This table holds some 100,000 distinct CDR3 sequences, roughly 8.3% found once. The sequencing sample was made of blood, either unsorted or a sorted T cell fraction (not recorded which). The receptors shown here come from a male donor with ankylosing spondylitis or in good health (not recorded which).

This clonotype was counted many times. The rearrangement links TRBV5-1 to TRBJ2-7; D uncertain. The CDR3 is 14 amino acids. Trimming stripped 0 bases from V and 3 bases from J, with 10 bases between. CDR1 is SGHRS and CDR2 is YFSETQ in the germline V gene. CDR3 DNA: TGCGCCAGCAGCTTGGGGGAATCCTTCTACGAGCAGTACTTC. Translating gives CASSLGESFYEQYF. Supplemented by reference TRBV5-1 and TRBJ2-7, the full variable domain reads KAGVTQTPRYLIKTRGQQVTLSCSPISGHRSVSWYQQTPGQGLQFLFEYFSETQRNKGNFPGRFSGRQFSNSRSEMNVSTLELGDSALYLCASSLGESFYEQYFGPGTRLTVT.

This clonotype has ten or more counts. This chain links TRBV29-1 with TRBJ2-2; D not certain. With 3 bases removed from V and 2 bases from J, the gap between germline ends came to 7 bases. The length of the CDR3 is 13 residues. Germline V gene lookup returns CDR1 SQVTM and CDR2 ANQGSEA. CDR3 protein: CSVDWQNTGELFF. CDR3 sequence (DNA): TGCAGCGTTGATTGGCAAAACACCGGGGAGCTGTTTTTT.

This clonotype was seen repeatedly, ten times or more. The rearrangement joins TRBV5-1 to TRBJ1-1; TRBD1 might be the D (6 bases). This CDR3 has 15 amino acids. CDR1 SGHRS and CDR2 YFSETQ come from the germline V gene. Trimming took 1 base from V and 1 from J, leaving 11 bases between them. For the CDR3, the DNA is TGCGCCAGCAGCTTGTTAACGGGACAGAACACTGAAGCTTTCTTT. As protein: CASSLLTGQNTEAFF.

This clonotype occurred many times. The CDR3 nucleotides read TGCGCCAGCAGCTTGGAGGACAATGAGCAGTTCTTC. Residues: CASSLEDNEQFF. The chain carries TRBV5-1 and TRBJ2-1; D is unclear. This CDR3 region has 12 residues. Between the trimmed V and J ends, which lost 0 bases and 5 bases, there was a span of 3 bases. Germline V lookup: CDR1 SGHRS, CDR2 YFSETQ.

This clonotype occurred many times. The rearrangement links TRBV5-1 to TRBJ2-3, with 8 nucleotides matching TRBD1. J was trimmed by 2 bases and V by 4 bases; bases with no gene match: 3. In germline, CDR1 is SGHRS, CDR2 YFSETQ. The CDR3 spans 14 residues. CDR3 sequence: CASSLGQDTDTQYF. CDR3 sequence (DNA): TGCGCCAGCAGCCTGGGACAGGACACAGATACGCAGTATTTT.

This clonotype was recorded at least ten times. The chain uses TRBV29-1 and TRBJ1-1; TRBD1 matches 7 bases. J was trimmed by 11 bases and V by 2 bases; bases with no gene match: 17. CDR3 length: 15 amino acids. Germline values: CDR1 SQVTM, CDR2 ANQGSEA. The CDR3 DNA follows: TGCAGCGTTGAATGGACAGGAGTGGCGAGGAAGTTCGCTTTCTTT. This encodes CSVEWTGVARKFAFF.

Ten or more counts support this clonotype. The CDR3: CASSLEGSSDTGELFF. The CDR3 nucleotides are TGCGCCAGCAGCTTGGAGGGGTCCTCGGACACCGGGGAGCTGTTTTTT. This chain joins TRBV5-1 and TRBJ2-2; a possible D gene is TRBD1 (5 bases). Germline V gives CDR1 SGHRS, CDR2 YFSETQ. V shed 0 bases and J shed 3 bases, with 12 bases lying between them. There are 16 residues in the CDR3.

There are a few counts of this clonotype. The gene calls are TRBV7-9 and TRBJ2-7, with D tentatively TRBD1 (6 bases). V dropped 0 bases and J dropped 0 bases, with 12 bases sitting between them. This CDR3 region has 16 residues. Germline V CDR1 and CDR2: SEHNR, FQNEAQ (reference sequence). This CDR3 is CASSLAGQRGSYEQYF. DNA for the CDR3: TGTGCCAGCAGCTTAGCCGGACAGCGTGGCTCCTACGAGCAGTACTTC. The full variable domain, its missing parts supplied by reference TRBV7-9 and TRBJ2-7, is DTGVSQNPRHKITKRGQNVTFRCDPISEHNRLYWYRQTLGQGPEFLTYFQNEAQLEKSRLLSDRFSAERPKGSFSTLEIQRTEQGDSAMYLCASSLAGQRGSYEQYFGPGTRLTVT.

A few counts support this clonotype. A much more abundant neighbour one base away suggests this may be a read error. The gene calls are TRBV7-7 and TRBJ1-6; D is unclear. CDR1 and CDR2 (germline): SSHAT, FNYEAQ (reference sequence). The CDR3 consists of 18 residues. CDR3 sequence: CTSSLARRGMGYNSPLHF. In DNA form, the CDR3 reads TGTACTAGCAGCTTAGCGCGACGAGGCATGGGCTATAATTCACCCCTCCACTTT.

Many counts were recorded for this clonotype. V usage is TRBV15 and J usage is TRBJ1-1, with D unclear. The CDR3 length is 14 residues. From germline, CDR1 is LNHNV and CDR2 YYDKDF (reference sequence). V was clipped by 0 bases and J by 6 bases, with 11 bases between them. In DNA, the CDR3 is TGTGCCACCAGCAGAGAGGGGTTTAGCTCTGAAGCTTTCTTT. Amino acids: CATSREGFSSEAFF.